Below are 17 T cell receptor beta chains sequenced from a single sample in a study of T cells in Graves' hyperthyroidism and ophthalmopathy (dated by TCRdb to the late 2010s). The library was built by means of multiplex PCR. TCRdb names Illumina HiSeq 2000 as the instrument used. The TCR beta CDR3 regions were amplified from RNA transcripts. For the first round of RT-PCR on the TCR CDR3, the HTBI primer set was used together with the Qiagen OneStep RT-PCR kit. TCRdb trimmed public reads at Q25 via fastp, called clones via MiXCR and kept in-frame beta chains. Under each unique CDR3 protein, matching rows form one entry showing the most common genes and DNA. The sample table shows some 320,000 distinct CDR3 sequences, and roughly 13% are seen once. Jointly, the top ten make up 34% of the sample. Sequenced material: blood. The receptors originated from a woman in her forties with Graves' ophthalmopathy.

A remark on this clonotype: At one end the junction does not follow the germline gene, possibly because of a read error. The rearrangement joins TRBV19 to TRBJ2-2; 11 nucleotides line up with TRBD1. The CDR3 is 16 amino acids. Germline V CDR1 and CDR2: LNHDA, SQIVND (reference sequence). CDR3 sequence reads: CASSPLRDRGTGEPFF. The DNA for the CDR3 is TGTGCCAGTAGCCCCCTCCGGGACAGGGGGACCGGGGAGCCGTTTTTT.

The chain carries TRBV3-1 and TRBJ2-1; 13 bases map to TRBD2. Germline values: CDR1 LGHDT, CDR2 YNNKEL (reference sequence). The V segment lost 1 base and the J segment 15 bases; nucleotides outside the gene matches: 3. The CDR3 contains 13 residues. The CDR3 DNA reads TGTGCCAGCAGCCAAGGACTAGCGGGGGGCTTGTTCTTC. Translation: CASSQGLAGGLFF.

This clonotype occurred a few times. The V gene is TRBV11-3, the J gene TRBJ2-6; D not certain. Trimming took 2 bases from V and 0 from J, leaving 11 bases between them. Germline V gene lookup returns CDR1 SGHNT and CDR2 YENEEA. This CDR3 has 17 amino acids. The CDR3 bases are TGTGCCAGCAGCTTAACCCTCTGGGGCTCTGGGGCCAACGTCCTGACTTTC. This sequence encodes CASSLTLWGSGANVLTF.

Ten or more counts support this clonotype. Written as DNA, the CDR3 is TGTGCCAGCAGCCAAGGCACCGGGGAGCTGTTTTTT. This encodes CASSQGTGELFF. The chain combines TRBV3-1 with TRBJ2-2, with D hard to call. CDR3 length equals 12 residues. V shed 1 base and J shed 4 bases, with 1 base lying between them. Germline-derived CDR1 and CDR2 are LGHDT and YNNKEL (reference sequence).

This clonotype has ten or more counts. This sequence joins TRBV20-1 and TRBJ1-1, with D perhaps matching TRBD1 (5 bases). The length of the CDR3 is 16 residues. Germline CDR1 is DFQATT and CDR2 is SNEGSKA (reference sequence). V was clipped by 5 bases and J by 0 bases, with 19 bases between them. The DNA for the CDR3 is TGCAGTGCTTCCACCTCGGGGCAGGGCCTGAACACTGAAGCTTTCTTT. It yields the protein CSASTSGQGLNTEAFF.

This chain joins TRBV19 and TRBJ2-1, with D perhaps matching TRBD1 or TRBD2 (5 bases each). Germline CDR1 and CDR2: LNHDA and SQIVND (reference sequence). CDR3 size: 15 residues. Trimming pared 9 bases from V and 6 bases from J, leaving 21 bases between. For the CDR3, the DNA is TGTGCCAGCCGCTGGTCGGTCGGGGCTCGCAATGAGCAGTTCTTC. Translated, it gives CASRWSVGARNEQFF.

This clonotype has only a few counts. This clone may be a read error of a much larger clone one base away. V is TRBV2 and J is TRBJ1-5; D possibly corresponds to TRBD1 (5 bases). V lost 4 bases to trimming and J lost 3 bases, with 10 bases between them. Per germline, CDR1 SNHLY and CDR2 FYNNEI. CDR3 length: 14 amino acids. CDR3 sequence: CASSGGEINQPQHF. The CDR3 coding sequence is TGTGCCAGCAGTGGAGGGGAAATCAATCAGCCCCAGCATTTT. The full variable domain, its missing parts supplied by reference TRBV2 and TRBJ1-5, is EPEVTQTPSHQVTQMGQEVILRCVPISNHLYFYWYRQILGQKVEFLVSFYNNEISEKSEIFDDQFSVERPDGSNFTLKIRSTKLEDSAMYFCASSGGEINQPQHFGDGTRLSIL.

Ten or more counts support this clonotype. The rearrangement uses TRBV7-6 and TRBJ2-1, with no clear D. The germline CDR1 and CDR2 sequences are SGHVS and FNYEAQ. The CDR3 has 13 amino acids. V gave up 5 bases and J gave up 8 bases, with 13 bases separating them. Written as DNA, the CDR3 is TGTGCCAGCAGCACCACGCGAATCCATGAGCAGTTCTTC. Its protein is CASSTTRIHEQFF.

This clonotype was recorded many times. The genes are TRBV12-3 or TRBV12-4 and TRBJ1-6; D possibly corresponds to TRBD1 (6 bases). V was pared by 7 bases and J by 9 bases, with 19 bases between. The CDR3 is made up of 15 amino acids. CDR3 protein: CASKETRGGGSPLHF. CDR3 nucleotide sequence: TGTGCCAGCAAGGAAACCAGGGGTGGGGGTTCACCCCTCCACTTT.

This clonotype came up a few times. The DNA of the CDR3 is TGCAGTGCTAGAGTACAGACCACGGGGGCCAACGTCCTGACTTTC. It specifies CSARVQTTGANVLTF. The chain employs TRBV20-1 and TRBJ2-6; D call uncertain. Deletions cut 1 base from V and 4 bases from J, with 11 bases between. This CDR3 comprises 15 residues. Germline CDR1 is DFQATT and CDR2 is SNEGSKA (reference sequence).

This clonotype is labeled medium-sized (0.01 to 0.1%). The chain links TRBV2 to TRBJ1-6; D may be TRBD1 (5 bases). Trimming cost V 6 bases and J 10 bases, with 19 bases left between them. CDR1 and CDR2 from the germline V gene are SNHLY and FYNNEI. The CDR3 has 15 amino acids. CDR3 DNA: TGTGCCAGCAGGGAGGGTCCGGGGGGTTGGTCACCCCTCCACTTT. Protein sequence: CASREGPGGWSPLHF.

This clonotype was recorded at least ten times. The chain joins TRBV28 to TRBJ2-7, with D tentatively TRBD1 or TRBD2 (5 bases each). Trimming took 5 bases from V and 3 from J, leaving 20 bases between them. Germline V gene lookup returns CDR1 MDHEN and CDR2 SYDVKM. The CDR3 covers 16 residues. This CDR3 reads CASSIPLGTILYEQYF. In nucleotides, the CDR3 is TGTGCCAGCAGTATACCGCTTGGGACGATCCTCTACGAGCAGTACTTC.

As concerns this clonotype: A clone one base away is much larger, so this may be a read error. The chain recombines TRBV20-1 with TRBJ2-7, with D perhaps given as TRBD1 or TRBD2 (5 bases each). The CDR3 has 14 residues. Germline V gene data show CDR1 as DFQATT and CDR2 as SNEGSKA (reference sequence). Trimming left V 3 bases short and J 9 bases short, with 21 bases between. The CDR3 here is CSARATPGTPRQYF. Here the CDR3 DNA reads TGCAGTGCTAGGGCAACCCCCGGGACGCCAAGGCAGTACTTC.

The sample holds many counts of this clonotype. The chain has TRBV2 and TRBJ1-1, with 8 nucleotides matching TRBD1. Germline CDR1 and CDR2: SNHLY and FYNNEI. The CDR3 consists of 15 residues. Germline trimming cut 5 bases from V and 0 bases from J; bases unmatched to any gene: 5. CDR3 residues: CASSPRTGLNTEAFF. CDR3 nucleotides: TGTGCCAGCAGTCCTAGGACAGGGTTGAACACTGAAGCTTTCTTT.

This clonotype was seen repeatedly, ten times or more. This rearrangement joins TRBV2 to TRBJ2-1; TRBD1 might be the D (5 bases). In germline, CDR1 is SNHLY, CDR2 FYNNEI. The CDR3 covers 14 residues. V was shortened by 3 bases and J by 9 bases, with 15 bases between the two germline ends. CDR3 residues: CASSDNLGLAEQFF. The CDR3 DNA follows: TGTGCCAGCAGTGATAATTTGGGGCTTGCTGAGCAGTTCTTC.

This clonotype was seen repeatedly, ten times or more. The rearrangement joins TRBV7-9 to TRBJ1-3, with unresolved D. The germline gives CDR1 SEHNR, CDR2 FQNEAQ (reference sequence). Deletions cut 11 bases from V and 0 bases from J, with 11 bases between. This CDR3 has 13 amino acids. CDR3 amino acids: CAGTSSSGNTIYF. Here the CDR3 DNA reads TGTGCCGGTACGTCTTCCTCTGGAAACACCATATATTTT.

The chain recombines TRBV12-3 or TRBV12-4 with TRBJ2-3; 7 positions agree with TRBD2. Trimming removed 5 bases from V and 5 bases from J; junction bases left unmatched: 10. The CDR3 runs 15 residues. DNA for the CDR3: TGTGCCAGCAGTCCCCTCACGGGAGGTGGAGATACGCAGTATTTT. Residues: CASSPLTGGGDTQYF.